This TCR beta chain was observed in a study of blood T cells in healthy people across ages. V dropped 4 bases and J dropped 5 bases, with 16 bases sitting between them. The CDR3 totals 15 residues. The germline V gene has CDR1 SGHTS and CDR2 YDEGEE. Study-level results: It was not known whether donors were CMV positive (a possible confounder of expanded clonotype changes).

PCR was performed a second time for about 6 to 12 cycles using a sample-barcoded 5' primer and a J-beta primer mix. Researchers report that a template-switch adaptor with 12 random nucleotides tagged each cDNA molecule. One entry per CDR3 protein results from TCRdb running MiXCR on the 5' RACE reads. This table holds some 1.5 million distinct CDR3 sequences, approximately 42% found once. This clonotype was observed a few times. As yet, its antigen is unknown. Sequencing input: blood. This clonotype was sampled from a woman aged 18-35 years in good health. This sequence joins TRBV5-8 and TRBJ1-5; D not resolved. This CDR3 reads CASSLTLHLHQPQHF. The CDR3 DNA reads as TGTGCCAGCAGCCTAACCCTCCATCTCCATCAGCCCCAGCATTTT.